This T cell receptor (beta chain) was documented in a study of cytomegalovirus exposure and HLA in healthy donors. Background on the study: A subsequent analysis stated that the 100 to 150 validation repertoires were run on the same platform as the roughly 670 first-cohort repertoires.

Study-wide results and limits: The study found most TCR sequences rare, yet found some public TCRs in many donors. The study recorded over 150 TCR beta chains that were cytomegalovirus-associated. Specific recognition of CMV antigens was confirmed in vitro for a few chains (all CMV-associated).

The CDR3 has 18 residues. Germline V gene data show CDR1 as SGHDT and CDR2 as YYEEEE. J lost 3 bases, V lost 5 bases, and 14 bases had no gene match. This clone has only one observation. What it binds is unknown. Assay used: immunoSEQ multiplex PCR; TCRdb lists only in-frame clones, some missing. The profile shows over 150,000 clones, around 83% of them singletons. The rearrangement links TRBV5-6 to TRBJ2-1; 10 nucleotides match TRBD2. Specimen: PBMCs. The clonotype originates from a woman aged 25 to 39 in good health and CMV-seropositive. DNA of the CDR3: TGTGCCAGCAGTAGAGCTAGCGGGAGTCATAGGTTCTACAATGAGCAGTTCTTC. Translating gives CASSRASGSHRFYNEQFF.